The 7 T cell receptor beta chains in this list originate from one sample, sequenced in a study of T cell clonotyping in hematopoietic cell transplantation. Some clones are missing from TCRdb's copy, which holds only in-frame ones; the method was immunoSEQ multiplex PCR. The sample records 25,000 to 30,000 clones, around 90% being singletons. The specimen comprised PBMCs, sampled 100 days after allogeneic stem cell transplant. The receptors originated from a female patient in her fifties who had an allogeneic stem cell transplant from a related donor, so the T cells may come from the graft donor. Some clones in this sample may be carry-over from other donors' samples.

The genes are TRBV5-4 and TRBJ1-4; D is undetermined. The CDR3 spans 15 residues. V was pared by 0 bases and J by 3 bases, with 9 bases between. Germline V gives CDR1 SGHNT, CDR2 YYREEE (reference sequence). For the CDR3, the DNA is TGTGCCAGCAGCTTGGCCGGCACGGCTAATGAAAAACTGTTTTTT. Encoded protein: CASSLAGTANEKLFF.

V gene TRBV7-6 combines with J gene TRBJ2-5; the D gene is possibly TRBD2 (6 bases). Germline values: CDR1 SGHVS, CDR2 FNYEAQ. Trimming stripped 3 bases from V and 3 bases from J, with 11 bases between. The CDR3 loop spans 14 amino acids. The CDR3 is CASSFRDSEETQYF. CDR3 nucleotides: TGTGCCAGCAGCTTCCGGGACTCCGAAGAGACCCAGTACTTC.

The gene calls are TRBV5-1 and TRBJ1-4; 8 bases align to TRBD1. With V trimmed by 4 bases and J by 8 bases, 13 bases remained unmatched. CDR1 is SGHRS, CDR2 YFSETQ, per germline. The CDR3 contains 16 residues. The CDR3 protein is CASSPRNPDRGEKLFF. The CDR3, as DNA: TGCGCCAGCAGCCCCCGTAACCCCGACAGGGGCGAAAAACTGTTTTTT. The variable domain in full, with the rest retrieved from reference TRBV5-1 and TRBJ1-4, is KAGVTQTPRYLIKTRGQQVTLSCSPISGHRSVSWYQQTPGQGLQFLFEYFSETQRNKGNFPGRFSGRQFSNSRSEMNVSTLELGDSALYLCASSPRNPDRGEKLFFGSGTQLSVL.

The chain is built from TRBV15 and TRBJ1-2; D is uncertain. CDR3 length equals 14 residues. The V and J ends lost 0 bases and 4 bases respectively, with 9 bases between them. Germline CDR1 LNHNV, CDR2 YYDKDF (reference sequence). In DNA, the CDR3 is TGTGCCACCAGCAGAGATGAGGGTTCCTATGGCTACACCTTC. Translated: CATSRDEGSYGYTF.

In its sample, this clone was seen once. J is TRBJ1-1 and V is TRBV9; the match to TRBD1 covers 8 bases. The germline V gene encodes CDR1 SGDLS and CDR2 YYNGEE. The CDR3 totals 16 residues. The trim removed 4 bases at V and 4 bases at J, leaving 12 bases unmatched. CDR3 nucleotides: TGTGCCAGCAGCCCCACCTCGGACAGGGCGGGCACTGAAGCTTTCTTT. It encodes CASSPTSDRAGTEAFF.

The chain employs TRBV19 and TRBJ2-7, with D hard to call. Trimming removed 6 bases at V and 0 bases at J, with 6 bases between. Germline assignment: CDR1 LNHDA and CDR2 SQIVND (reference sequence). The length of the CDR3 is 12 residues. CDR3 in amino acids: CASSSDSYEQYF. The DNA for the CDR3 is TGTGCCAGTAGCTCCGACTCCTACGAGCAGTACTTC.

This chain connects TRBV4-2 to TRBJ2-7; possible D gene TRBD2, 7 bases. The germline V gene encodes CDR1 LGHNA and CDR2 YNFKEQ. This CDR3 is 15 amino acids long. Trimming removed 4 bases at V and 0 bases at J, with 13 bases between. This CDR3 reads CASSLGRDTSYEQYF. CDR3 DNA: TGTGCCAGCAGCCTTGGGAGGGACACCTCCTACGAGCAGTACTTC.